This T cell receptor beta chain comes out of a study of cytomegalovirus exposure and HLA in healthy donors. Study at large: About 85 million unique TCRs from HLA-typed donors were held in an early release of data.

On this clone: Its target is not known.

The PCR had 60 Vbeta and 13 Jbeta primers. Methods used by the authors: As a later analysis found, there were 80 million to 90 million unique TCR beta chains, of which some 10 million were shared. Clones were sequenced by immunoSEQ multiplex PCR, and TCRdb holds only the in-frame ones, with some missing. The V and J calls and clone size are taken from that table; D and trimming were inferred from the DNA. The sample contains about 220,000 clones, roughly 75% of which appear only once. This CDR3 is built from 16 residues. The V and J ends lost 3 bases and 5 bases, in that order; junction bases with no gene match: 7. The germline V gene encodes CDR1 SGHRS and CDR2 YFSETQ. Each donor's status was that of a healthy bone marrow donor. Study-level findings and limits: A later analysis found that most CMV-associated TCR beta chains appeared HLA-restricted.

The J gene is TRBJ2-3, the V gene TRBV5-1, with 12 bases that match TRBD2. The material sequenced was PBMCs. This clonotype originated in a woman aged 25 to 39 in good health and CMV-seronegative. Here the CDR3 DNA reads TGCGCCAGCAGCTCCCTAGCGGGGGGGCAGGGAGATACGCAGTATTTT. It is translated as CASSSLAGGQGDTQYF. Looking up the rest from reference TRBV5-1 and TRBJ2-3 gives the full variable domain: KAGVTQTPRYLIKTRGQQVTLSCSPISGHRSVSWYQQTPGQGLQFLFEYFSETQRNKGNFPGRFSGRQFSNSRSEMNVSTLELGDSALYLCASSSLAGGQGDTQYFGPGTRLTVL.